This T cell receptor beta chain was profiled in a study of blood T cell repertoires in COVID-19. Background on the study: Samples came from the United States, Italy and Spain, spanning acute and convalescent COVID-19.

Seattle's enrolled individuals joined amid active infection and were then monitored longitudinally. As handled by the study authors: Nucleated cell counts were estimated from reference gene primer amplification. Clones were sequenced by immunoSEQ multiplex PCR, and TCRdb holds only the in-frame ones, with some missing. That table furnishes V, J and clone size, whereas the DNA furnished D and trimming. The sample holds hundreds of thousands of clones, 89% seen once. V was pared by 3 bases and J by 3 bases, with 7 bases between. CDR3 size: 13 residues. Per germline, CDR1 SGHRS and CDR2 YFSETQ. This sequence originates from a man between 18 and 35 years old with COVID-19, enrolled during active disease. The V call is TRBV5-1, the J call TRBJ2-1; a possible D gene is TRBD2 (5 bases). The sample taken for sequencing was peripheral blood. The CDR3 DNA follows: TGCGCCAGCAGCTCTCGGGACTACAATGAGCAGTTCTTC. Protein sequence: CASSSRDYNEQFF. The full variable domain, in which reference TRBV5-1 and TRBJ2-1 provide the parts outside the CDR3, is KAGVTQTPRYLIKTRGQQVTLSCSPISGHRSVSWYQQTPGQGLQFLFEYFSETQRNKGNFPGRFSGRQFSNSRSEMNVSTLELGDSALYLCASSSRDYNEQFFGPGTRLTVL.